These 30 T cell receptor beta chains were all obtained from the same sample, sequenced in a study of cytomegalovirus exposure and HLA in healthy donors. The PCR made use of 60 Vbeta and 13 Jbeta primers. TCRdb's copy holds only in-frame clones and misses some; the assay was immunoSEQ multiplex PCR. The table includes some 110,000 clones, approximately 80% detected once. The sample taken for sequencing was PBMCs. The receptors stem from a woman in her 30s in good health and CMV-seronegative.

The rearrangement joins TRBV2 to TRBJ1-1; 7 nucleotides agree with TRBD1. This CDR3 is 14 amino acids long. Germline V gene sequence: CDR1 SNHLY, CDR2 FYNNEI. Trimming cost V 3 bases and J 1 base; bases outside gene matches: 2. The CDR3 loop reads CASSDAGGNTEAFF. The CDR3 DNA reads TGTGCCAGCAGTGATGCAGGGGGGAACACTGAAGCTTTCTTT.

The gene calls are TRBV19 and TRBJ1-1; a possible D gene is TRBD1 (5 bases). The CDR3 length is 15 residues. V lost 5 bases, J lost 5 bases, and 18 bases lay in between. CDR1 and CDR2 from the germline V gene are LNHDA and SQIVND (reference sequence). CDR3 DNA: TGTGCCAGTAGTCCGCGTCCGGGGGGACGGACTGAAGCTTTCTTT. Its protein product is CASSPRPGGRTEAFF.

The chain couples TRBV7-9 to TRBJ2-1; TRBD2 agrees at 9 bases. Trimming removed 5 bases from V and 7 bases from J; junction bases left unmatched: 12. This CDR3 spans 16 amino acids. In germline, CDR1 is SEHNR, CDR2 FQNEAQ (reference sequence). The CDR3 DNA reads as TGTGCCAGCAGCCCTTCTGGCGGGAGGGCAATGAATGAGCAGTTCTTC. Translating gives CASSPSGGRAMNEQFF.

V usage is TRBV7-8 and J usage is TRBJ1-4; D gene uncertain. The CDR3 runs to 15 residues. Looked up from germline, CDR1 is SGHVS and CDR2 is FQNEAQ. The V end lost 5 bases, the J end lost 6 bases, and 16 bases lay between the germline ends. CDR3 sequence (DNA): TGTGCCAGCAGCCGAGGAATTGTAGGTTATGAAAAACTGTTTTTT. Its protein product is CASSRGIVGYEKLFF.

The chain joins TRBV7-9 to TRBJ1-1; unclear D gene. The CDR3 sequence is 14 residues long. The germline V and J ends were trimmed by 1 base and 1 base, with 7 bases remaining between them. Germline lookup yields CDR1 SEHNR and CDR2 FQNEAQ (reference sequence). The CDR3 region is CASSLGAENTEAFF. The CDR3 DNA is TGTGCCAGCAGCTTAGGGGCTGAGAACACTGAAGCTTTCTTT.

The chain links TRBV6-1 to TRBJ1-2; tentative D call: TRBD1 (5 bases). CDR3 length: 13 amino acids. Deletions cut 7 bases from V and 8 bases from J, with 17 bases between. Germline V gives CDR1 MNHNS, CDR2 SASEGT. The CDR3 loop reads CASNGGGDGGYTF. CDR3 bases: TGTGCCAGCAATGGGGGAGGGGATGGAGGCTACACCTTC.

This chain links TRBV7-9 with TRBJ1-2, with 9 nucleotides matching TRBD1. The length of the CDR3 is 14 residues. The trim removed 5 bases at V and 7 bases at J, leaving 8 bases unmatched. CDR1 is SEHNR and CDR2 is FQNEAQ in the germline V gene (reference sequence). The CDR3 bases are TGTGCCAGCAGCGTGGGACAGGGTTTGGGTGGCTACACCTTC. Translating gives CASSVGQGLGGYTF. The variable domain in full, with the rest retrieved from reference TRBV7-9 and TRBJ1-2, is DTGVSQNPRHKITKRGQNVTFRCDPISEHNRLYWYRQTLGQGPEFLTYFQNEAQLEKSRLLSDRFSAERPKGSFSTLEIQRTEQGDSAMYLCASSVGQGLGGYTFGSGTRLTVV.

The chain joins TRBV5-8 to TRBJ1-5, with 9 bases matching TRBD1. This CDR3 is 13 amino acids long. V trimming: 4 bases; J trimming: 11 bases; junction bases outside the gene matches: 7. CDR1 and CDR2 from the germline V gene are SGHTS and YDEGEE. CDR3 sequence: CASSTTGQGTQHF. In DNA form, the CDR3 reads TGTGCCAGCAGCACGACGGGACAGGGAACCCAGCATTTT.

The table lists this clone with a few counts. V gene TRBV2 combines with J gene TRBJ1-1, with D unclear. Trimming removed 7 bases from V and 1 base from J, with 4 bases in between. Germline V gene data show CDR1 as SNHLY and CDR2 as FYNNEI. CDR3 length: 11 amino acids. The CDR3 bases are TGTGCCAGCAAAGCGAACACTGAAGCTTTCTTT. It is translated as CASKANTEAFF.

CDR3 region: CASSRDRGTRDTEAFF. CDR3 DNA: TGTGCCAGCAGCCGGGACAGGGGCACCCGGGACACTGAAGCTTTCTTT. The chain combines TRBV5-4 with TRBJ1-1; 10 bases align to TRBD1. J gave up 3 bases and V 4 bases, and 9 bases lay outside the gene matches. CDR3 size: 16 residues. The V gene's germline CDR1 is SGHNT and CDR2 YYREEE (reference sequence).

The chain combines TRBV29-1 with TRBJ1-1; TRBD1 matches at 7 bases. In germline, CDR1 is SQVTM, CDR2 ANQGSEA. The CDR3 runs to 12 residues. Trimming cost V 7 bases and J 4 bases; bases outside gene matches: 6. CDR3 sequence: CSASQGITEAFF. The CDR3 DNA is TGCAGCGCTTCACAGGGGATCACTGAAGCTTTCTTT.

The CDR3, as DNA: TGTGCCAGCAGCCAGAGGGAAAGTCAGCCCCAGCATTTT. This codes for CASSQRESQPQHF. This chain connects TRBV6-5 to TRBJ1-5; no firm D call. Germline CDR1 reads MNHEY; CDR2 reads SVGAGI. Trimming removed 6 bases from V and 6 bases from J, with 12 bases in between. The CDR3 contains 13 residues.

In DNA, the CDR3 is TGTGCCAGCAGTCCCCTCCACAGAGAAGGCTACACCTTC. It codes for CASSPLHREGYTF. The chain carries TRBV6-1 and TRBJ1-2; D call uncertain. V was clipped by 5 bases and J by 8 bases, with 15 bases between them. The CDR3 totals 13 residues. The V gene's germline CDR1 is MNHNS and CDR2 SASEGT.

The chain links TRBV5-1 to TRBJ2-1, with 8 bases matching TRBD1. The CDR3 has 14 residues. Looked up from germline, CDR1 is SGHRS and CDR2 is YFSETQ. V gave up 7 bases and J gave up 8 bases; unmatched junction bases: 11. CDR3 in DNA: TGCGCCAGCTGTACGGGGCAGGGGGCCGATGAGCAGTTCTTC. Its translation: CASCTGQGADEQFF.

The CDR3 is CASSRVWEEETQYF. In nucleotides, the CDR3 is TGTGCCAGCAGCAGAGTCTGGGAGGAAGAGACCCAGTACTTC. The chain uses TRBV7-9 and TRBJ2-5; possible D gene TRBD2, 6 bases. The germline CDR1 and CDR2 sequences are SEHNR and FQNEAQ (reference sequence). Trimming stripped 5 bases from V and 3 bases from J, with 13 bases between. The CDR3 runs 14 residues.

The V gene is TRBV7-9, the J gene TRBJ2-2; 10 positions agree with TRBD1. Germline V gene lookup returns CDR1 SEHNR and CDR2 FQNEAQ (reference sequence). Trimming took 6 bases from V and 5 from J; bases not matched to a gene: 9. This CDR3 contains 16 residues. CDR3 sequence (DNA): TGTGCCAGCAGACACCAGAAGGACAGGGGGACCGGGGAGCTGTTTTTT. It is translated as CASRHQKDRGTGELFF.

V gene TRBV4-3 combines with J gene TRBJ2-1; a possible D gene is TRBD2 (5 bases). V dropped 1 base and J dropped 6 bases, with 13 bases sitting between them. CDR1 and CDR2 from the germline V gene are LGHNA and YSLEER. The CDR3 totals 15 residues. CDR3 protein: CASSQGLAVVNEQFF. CDR3 coding DNA: TGCGCCAGCAGCCAAGGCCTAGCCGTTGTCAATGAGCAGTTCTTC.

The rearrangement joins TRBV5-5 to TRBJ1-1; 9 bases match TRBD1. Germline CDR1 reads SGHKS; CDR2 reads YYEKEE (reference sequence). The CDR3 loop spans 14 amino acids. V lost 4 bases and J lost 1; bases outside the gene matches: 2. CDR3 bases: TGTGCCAGCAGCCCGGGACAGGGGAACACTGAAGCTTTCTTT. Translated: CASSPGQGNTEAFF. The full variable domain, rest sourced from reference TRBV5-5 and TRBJ1-1, is DAGVTQSPTHLIKTRGQQVTLRCSPISGHKSVSWYQQVLGQGPQFIFQYYEKEERGRGNFPDRFSARQFPNYSSELNVNALLLGDSALYLCASSPGQGNTEAFFGQGTRLTVV.

In this sample, this clone turned up a few times. The chain carries TRBV4-3 and TRBJ1-6; D uncertain. The CDR3 has 13 amino acids. The V end lost 1 base, the J end lost 8 bases, and 6 bases lay between the germline ends. Germline V gene sequence: CDR1 LGHNA, CDR2 YSLEER. The CDR3 DNA reads as TGCGCCAGCAGCCAAGTTTTAGATTCACCCCTCCACTTT. This translates into CASSQVLDSPLHF.

Remarks on this clone: Other DNA sequences in this sample translate to the same CDR3. The rearrangement links TRBV6-5 to TRBJ1-2; TRBD1 might be the D (5 bases). Per germline, CDR1 MNHEY and CDR2 SVGAGI. Trimming shortened V by 6 bases and J by 8 bases, and 10 bases separated the two germline ends. This CDR3 region has 11 residues. The CDR3 protein is CASSSGIGYTF. In nucleotides, the CDR3 is TGTGCCAGCAGCTCAGGGATCGGCTACACCTTC.

This chain joins TRBV4-2 and TRBJ2-2, with D hard to call. Germline V CDR1 and CDR2: LGHNA, YNFKEQ. Trimming stripped 0 bases from V and 4 bases from J, with 9 bases between. CDR3 length: 15 amino acids. The DNA of the CDR3 is TGTGCCAGCAGCCAAGATCCAGCTAGCACCGGGGAGCTGTTTTTT. This codes for CASSQDPASTGELFF.

This rearrangement joins TRBV5-4 to TRBJ2-3; D unclear. The germline gives CDR1 SGHNT, CDR2 YYREEE (reference sequence). The CDR3 has 15 amino acids. Trimming shortened V by 1 base and J by 0 bases, and 9 bases separated the two germline ends. The CDR3 region has the DNA TGTGCCAGCAGCTTGCAGGTCGTCAGCACAGATACGCAGTATTTT. It translates to CASSLQVVSTDTQYF.

The V call is TRBV7-8, the J call TRBJ2-5, with D perhaps matching TRBD2 (5 bases). The CDR3 runs 14 residues. Looked up from germline, CDR1 is SGHVS and CDR2 is FQNEAQ. V was trimmed by 5 bases and J by 7 bases, leaving 17 bases between them. Here the CDR3 reads CASSPPTSLATQYF. DNA of the CDR3: TGTGCCAGCAGCCCCCCTACTAGTTTAGCGACCCAGTACTTC. Combining the CDR3 with reference TRBV7-8 and TRBJ2-5 gives the whole variable domain GAGVSQSPRYKVAKRGQDVALRCDPISGHVSLFWYQQALGQGPEFLTYFQNEAQLDKSGLPSDRFFAERPEGSVSTLKIQRTQQEDSAVYLCASSPPTSLATQYFGPGTRLLVL.

The chain uses TRBV18 and TRBJ2-3; TRBD2 agrees at 7 bases. CDR3 length equals 16 residues. Trimming cost V 5 bases and J 2 bases; bases outside gene matches: 10. The germline CDR1 and CDR2 sequences are KGHSH and LQKENI. This chain's CDR3 is CASSALEAGHTDTQYF. Written as DNA, the CDR3 is TGTGCCAGCTCAGCCCTGGAAGCGGGGCACACAGATACGCAGTATTTT.

This clone has just a few counts. The rearrangement links TRBV25-1 to TRBJ1-1; D is possibly TRBD1 (6 bases). The CDR3 has 15 residues. Germline CDR1 and CDR2: MGHDK and SYGVNS. V gave up 2 bases and J gave up 11 bases, with 21 bases separating them. The CDR3 sequence: CASSEGSGHRQDAFF. DNA for the CDR3: TGTGCCAGCAGTGAAGGATCGGGACATCGCCAGGATGCTTTCTTT.

The V call is TRBV4-2, the J call TRBJ2-6; D is undetermined. V was shortened by 0 bases and J by 2 bases, with 5 bases between the two germline ends. The V gene's germline CDR1 is LGHNA and CDR2 YNFKEQ. The CDR3 contains 15 residues. DNA of the CDR3: TGTGCCAGCAGCCAAGAAACAGCTGGGGCCAACGTCCTGACTTTC. Its protein product is CASSQETAGANVLTF.

V gene TRBV19 combines with J gene TRBJ1-2, with D possibly matching TRBD1 (6 bases). The CDR3 has 14 amino acids. Trimming shortened V by 9 bases and J by 4 bases, and 18 bases separated the two germline ends. Germline V gene sequence: CDR1 LNHDA, CDR2 SQIVND (reference sequence). CDR3 in DNA: TGTGCCAGCCAGCCCCCGACAGGCTTCTATGGCTACACCTTC. Amino acids: CASQPPTGFYGYTF.

This clone was observed once. The V call is TRBV5-4, the J call TRBJ1-4; D not certain. The CDR3 sequence is 17 residues long. Trimming removed 4 bases from V and 1 base from J, with 17 bases in between. CDR1 is SGHNT, CDR2 YYREEE, per germline (reference sequence). CDR3 bases: TGTGCCAGCAGCCTCGGAGTATTAGGCGGAACTAATGAAAAACTGTTTTTT. This translates into CASSLGVLGGTNEKLFF.

This clone has only a few counts. This rearrangement joins TRBV6-6 to TRBJ1-2, with TRBD1 as a possible D gene (6 bases). The germline CDR1 and CDR2 sequences are MNHNY and SVGAGI (reference sequence). Trimming shortened V by 6 bases and J by 8 bases, and 22 bases separated the two germline ends. This CDR3 has 15 amino acids. Here the CDR3 reads CASRPGRGRDRGYTF. The CDR3 bases are TGTGCCAGCAGACCCGGCAGGGGACGAGATCGAGGCTACACCTTC.

This clone has only a few counts. The chain recombines TRBV5-1 with TRBJ2-2; D remains unclear. CDR3 size: 13 residues. CDR1 and CDR2 (germline): SGHRS, YFSETQ. Trimming took off 4 bases at V and 3 bases at J, with 7 bases between the two ends. DNA for the CDR3: TGCGCCAGCAGCGCTACTGACACCGGGGAGCTGTTTTTT. Amino acid sequence: CASSATDTGELFF.